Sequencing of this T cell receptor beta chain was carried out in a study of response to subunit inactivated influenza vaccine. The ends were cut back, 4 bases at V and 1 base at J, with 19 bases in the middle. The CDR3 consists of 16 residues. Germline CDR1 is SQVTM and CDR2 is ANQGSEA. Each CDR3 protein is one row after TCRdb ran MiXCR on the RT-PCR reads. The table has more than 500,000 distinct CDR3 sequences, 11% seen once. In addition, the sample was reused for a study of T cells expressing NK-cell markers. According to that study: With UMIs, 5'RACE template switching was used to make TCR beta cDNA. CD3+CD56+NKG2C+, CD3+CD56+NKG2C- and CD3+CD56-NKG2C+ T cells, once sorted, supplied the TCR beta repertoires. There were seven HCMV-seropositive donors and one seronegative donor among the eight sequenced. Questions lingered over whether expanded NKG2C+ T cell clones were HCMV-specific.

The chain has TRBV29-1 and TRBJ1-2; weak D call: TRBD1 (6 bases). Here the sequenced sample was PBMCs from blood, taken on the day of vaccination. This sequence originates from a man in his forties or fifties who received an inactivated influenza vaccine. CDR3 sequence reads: CSVGAWTVWYNYGYTF. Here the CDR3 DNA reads TGCAGCGTTGGAGCCTGGACAGTTTGGTATAACTATGGCTACACCTTC.